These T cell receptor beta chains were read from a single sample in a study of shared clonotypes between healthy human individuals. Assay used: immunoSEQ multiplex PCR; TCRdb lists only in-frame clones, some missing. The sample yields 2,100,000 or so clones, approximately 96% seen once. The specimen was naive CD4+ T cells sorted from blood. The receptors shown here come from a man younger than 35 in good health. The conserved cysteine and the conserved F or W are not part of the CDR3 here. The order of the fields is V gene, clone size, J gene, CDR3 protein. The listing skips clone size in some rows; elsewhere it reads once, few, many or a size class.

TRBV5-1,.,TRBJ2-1,ASSLVSSSYNEQF
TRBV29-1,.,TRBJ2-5,SGGMGYQETQY
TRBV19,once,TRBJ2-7,ASSPTGVNEQY
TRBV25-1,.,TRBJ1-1,ASSAFGGRGNTEAF
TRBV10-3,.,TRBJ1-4,AISESPGGLEKLF
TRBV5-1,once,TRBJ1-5,ASSLEPRGDNQPQH
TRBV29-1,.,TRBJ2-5,SVDSDRAVGETQY
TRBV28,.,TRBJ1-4,ASRVTPVEKLF
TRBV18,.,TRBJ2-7,ASSPPEAYEQY
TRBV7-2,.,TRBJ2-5,ASSPDRGGTQY
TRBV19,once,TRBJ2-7,ASSIGTGDYEQY
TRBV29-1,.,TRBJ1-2,SVEGERSSYT
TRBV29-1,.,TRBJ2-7,SVAGSPGYEQY
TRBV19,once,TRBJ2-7,ASSILAGGSYEQY
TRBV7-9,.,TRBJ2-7,ASSTDGVLHEQY
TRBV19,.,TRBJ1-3,ATSSAGNTIY
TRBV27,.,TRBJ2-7,ASSSGVRATHEQY
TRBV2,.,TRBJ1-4,ASDGWEGVNEKLF
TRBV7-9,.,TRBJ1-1,ASSPHGADSNTEAF
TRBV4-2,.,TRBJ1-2,ASSPNQGQGDGYT
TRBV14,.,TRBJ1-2,ASSQEIRDRGRNGYT
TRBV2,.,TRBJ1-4,ASTGQEVGKLF
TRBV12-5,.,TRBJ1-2,ASGPTRSKGYGYT
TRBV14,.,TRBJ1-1,ASSQDSFTEAF
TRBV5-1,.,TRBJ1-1,ASGVDSWENEAF
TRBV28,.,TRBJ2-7,ASTRVGTSSYEQY
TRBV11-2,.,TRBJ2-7,ASSSDREKTYEQY
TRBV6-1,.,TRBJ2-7,ASSAGSGQTYEQY
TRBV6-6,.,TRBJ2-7,ASSYASGGALHEQY
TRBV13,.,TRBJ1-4,ASSRRAGQGTNEKLF
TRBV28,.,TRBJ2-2,ASNENTGELF
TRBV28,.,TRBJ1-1,ASGGQGTKPKTEAF
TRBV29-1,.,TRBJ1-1,SVEAWPGMNTEAF
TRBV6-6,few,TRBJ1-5,ASSRTGQGNQPQH
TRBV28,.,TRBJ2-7,ASNPQETYEQY
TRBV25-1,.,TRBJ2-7,ASSEEVREQY
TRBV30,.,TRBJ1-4,AWSAGQGNEKLF
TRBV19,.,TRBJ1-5,ASSIGIGGRSNQPQH
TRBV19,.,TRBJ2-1,ASSRALIGWF
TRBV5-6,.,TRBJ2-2,ASSWRPGLAGPGELF
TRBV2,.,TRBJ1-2,ASSEPQGRNYGYT
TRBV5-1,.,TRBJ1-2,ASSYGQDNYGYT